Presented here are 20 T cell receptor beta chains from one specimen sequenced in a study of blood T cells in healthy people across ages. A second PCR, run for roughly 7 to 11 cycles, used a sample-barcoded 5' primer plus a J-beta primer mix. TCRdb analysed the 5' RACE reads with MiXCR anew, one entry per CDR3 protein. Among hundreds of thousands of distinct CDR3 sequences listed, roughly 64% were seen once. Material: blood. Every receptor here comes from a man aged 25 to 45 in good health.

This clonotype was detected a few times. The V gene is TRBV2, the J gene TRBJ1-2; D gene unclear. V was shortened by 2 bases and J by 7 bases, with 11 bases between the two germline ends. This CDR3 comprises 13 residues. CDR1 and CDR2 from the germline V gene are SNHLY and FYNNEI. CDR3 amino acids: CASSERRFGGYTF. The CDR3 DNA reads as TGTGCCAGCAGTGAAAGAAGGTTTGGTGGCTACACCTTC.

The table lists this clonotype with a few counts. J is TRBJ2-7 and V is TRBV20-1; perhaps TRBD2 as D (5 bases). Germline assignment: CDR1 DFQATT and CDR2 SNEGSKA (reference sequence). The CDR3 is 15 amino acids. V was shortened by 1 base and J by 2 bases, with 15 bases between the two germline ends. Written as DNA, the CDR3 is TGCAGTGCTAGAGTTGGAGGAACTCTGACCTACGAGCAGTACTTC. It translates to CSARVGGTLTYEQYF.

V is TRBV4-3 and J is TRBJ2-7, with 7 bases lining up with TRBD2. The CDR3 spans 14 residues. Germline V lookup: CDR1 LGHNA, CDR2 YSLEER. V lost 1 base and J lost 7; bases outside the gene matches: 7. The CDR3 protein is CASSQVGGSGEQYF. The CDR3, as DNA: TGCGCCAGCAGCCAAGTAGGCGGGAGCGGGGAGCAGTACTTC.

The table lists this clonotype with many counts. This chain uses TRBV25-1 with TRBJ2-7, with TRBD2 as a possible D gene (7 bases). Trimming left V 1 base short and J 4 bases short, with 17 bases between. From germline, CDR1 is MGHDK and CDR2 SYGVNS. This CDR3 has 16 residues. CDR3: CASSESGGGRGYEQYF. The CDR3 coding sequence is TGTGCCAGCAGTGAATCGGGGGGTGGCAGGGGTTACGAGCAGTACTTC.

In its sample, this clonotype was seen once. The V gene is TRBV4-3, the J gene TRBJ2-7; maybe TRBD2 (6 bases). This CDR3 comprises 15 residues. Germline V gene sequence: CDR1 LGHNA, CDR2 YSLEER. The V and J ends lost 1 base and 3 bases respectively, with 13 bases between them. The CDR3 reads CASSQVGGTYYEQYF. Here the CDR3 DNA reads TGCGCCAGCAGCCAAGTGGGGGGAACCTACTACGAGCAGTACTTC.

V is TRBV20-1 and J is TRBJ1-5; D may be TRBD1 (5 bases). This CDR3 has 14 residues. Trimming stripped 1 base from V and 5 bases from J, with 12 bases between. CDR1 DFQATT and CDR2 SNEGSKA come from the germline V gene (reference sequence). The CDR3 nucleotides are TGCAGTGCTAGAGGGGCAGGGAGTGATCAGCCCCAGCATTTT. Encoded protein: CSARGAGSDQPQHF.

There are a few counts of this clonotype. This sequence joins TRBV4-3 and TRBJ2-7, with 7 bases fitting TRBD2. Germline values: CDR1 LGHNA, CDR2 YSLEER. J gave up 5 bases and V 3 bases, and 10 bases lay outside the gene matches. The CDR3 runs to 15 residues. This CDR3 reads CASSHAGAAFNEQYF. The CDR3 DNA reads as TGCGCCAGCAGCCATGCGGGAGCGGCATTTAACGAGCAGTACTTC.

The chain couples TRBV20-1 to TRBJ1-2, with TRBD1 as a possible D gene (6 bases). V was clipped by 5 bases and J by 7 bases, with 14 bases between them. CDR3 length equals 12 residues. Germline V gene sequence: CDR1 DFQATT, CDR2 SNEGSKA (reference sequence). CDR3 nucleotides: TGCAGTGCTGATACAGGGACGGGTGGCTACACCTTC. This gives the protein CSADTGTGGYTF.

This clonotype turned up a few times. The chain is built from TRBV7-9 and TRBJ2-7; D is possibly TRBD1 (6 bases). The CDR3 covers 15 residues. The germline V and J ends were trimmed by 3 bases and 0 bases, with 12 bases remaining between them. Germline V CDR1 and CDR2: SEHNR, FQNEAQ (reference sequence). The CDR3 protein is CASSFGDTSSYEQYF. As DNA, the CDR3 is TGTGCCAGCAGCTTTGGGGACACGAGCTCCTACGAGCAGTACTTC.

This clonotype was seen a handful of times. The gene calls are TRBV4-2 and TRBJ1-2; perhaps TRBD1 as D (5 bases). This CDR3 has 13 residues. The germline CDR1 and CDR2 sequences are LGHNA and YNFKEQ. The V end was cut by 1 base, the J end by 8 bases, with 11 bases between. CDR3 region: CASSQVTRDGYTF. CDR3 nucleotide sequence: TGTGCCAGCAGCCAAGTCACACGGGACGGCTACACCTTC.

CDR3 region: CASGLLTPGLIKRTQYF. The CDR3 DNA is TGTGCTAGTGGTTTGTTAACCCCGGGCCTTATCAAGCGTACGCAGTATTTT. The chain couples TRBV12-5 to TRBJ2-3; D remains ambiguous. Germline-derived CDR1 and CDR2 are LGHNT and FRNRAP. V was shortened by 2 bases and J by 8 bases, with 23 bases between the two germline ends. The CDR3 totals 17 residues.

The chain is built from TRBV12-3 or TRBV12-4 and TRBJ2-5, with TRBD2 matching over 10 bases. The CDR3 consists of 17 residues. V was clipped by 3 bases and J by 0 bases; unmatched bases: 7. The CDR3 loop reads CASSFYLLAGDQETQYF. The CDR3 nucleotides are TGTGCCAGCAGTTTCTATCTGCTAGCGGGGGACCAAGAGACCCAGTACTTC.

At least ten counts were recorded for this clonotype. The rearrangement uses TRBV6-2 or TRBV6-3 and TRBJ2-1; 11 nucleotides match TRBD2. V was pared by 6 bases and J by 7 bases, with 8 bases of the junction left unmatched. Germline V CDR1 and CDR2: MNHEY, SVGEGT. The CDR3 loop spans 15 amino acids. The CDR3 DNA follows: TGTGCCAGCAGCTCTAGCGGGAGGAGAAAGAATGAGCAGTTCTTC. Its protein product is CASSSSGRRKNEQFF.

The rearrangement joins TRBV5-1 to TRBJ2-1, with TRBD2 identical over 8 bases. Per germline, CDR1 SGHRS and CDR2 YFSETQ. This CDR3 spans 15 amino acids. V lost 5 bases and J lost 8; bases outside the gene matches: 12. CDR3 coding DNA: TGCGCCAGCAGTCACGCGAGCCGGGAGGGGGATGAGCAGTTCTTC. This encodes CASSHASREGDEQFF.

This clonotype was detected only a few times. V usage is TRBV14 and J usage is TRBJ1-2; D not resolved. Trimming took 4 bases from V and 5 from J, leaving 17 bases between them. Germline V gene sequence: CDR1 SGHDN, CDR2 FVKESK. This CDR3 comprises 15 residues. The CDR3 DNA is TGTGCCAGCAGCCGCCTGGGCGGCCCTCGGTATGGCTACACCTTC. Residues: CASSRLGGPRYGYTF.

The gene calls are TRBV7-7 and TRBJ2-1; TRBD1 matches at 9 bases. In germline, CDR1 is SSHAT, CDR2 FNYEAQ (reference sequence). The CDR3 is made up of 14 amino acids. J was trimmed by 7 bases and V by 4 bases; bases with no gene match: 5. The CDR3 DNA follows: TGTGCCAGCAGCTCGGGGACAGGGTGGAATGAGCAGTTCTTC. It is translated as CASSSGTGWNEQFF.

The chain has TRBV7-3 and TRBJ2-5; 8 nucleotides agree with TRBD1. Looked up from germline, CDR1 is SGHTA and CDR2 is FQGTGA. J was trimmed by 5 bases and V by 1 base; bases with no gene match: 6. There are 15 residues in the CDR3. This chain's CDR3 is CASSLRGQGGETQYF. CDR3 sequence (DNA): TGTGCCAGCAGCTTAAGAGGACAGGGTGGGGAGACCCAGTACTTC.

V gene TRBV4-2 combines with J gene TRBJ1-6, with D possibly being TRBD1 (6 bases). The length of the CDR3 is 17 residues. Germline CDR1 and CDR2: LGHNA and YNFKEQ. Trimming took off 0 bases at V and 7 bases at J, with 16 bases between the two ends. The CDR3 region is CASSQDGGATGNSPLHF. The CDR3 DNA reads TGTGCCAGCAGCCAAGATGGGGGGGCTACCGGCAATTCACCCCTCCACTTT.

The rearrangement joins TRBV20-1 to TRBJ2-1; D remains unclear. The CDR3 covers 10 residues. Germline V gene lookup returns CDR1 DFQATT and CDR2 SNEGSKA (reference sequence). The germline V and J ends were trimmed by 6 bases and 10 bases, with 10 bases remaining between them. CDR3 sequence (DNA): TGCAGTGCCAAGTTAAGGGAGCAGTTCTTC. It is translated as CSAKLREQFF.

Concerning this clonotype: At one end, the junction sequence differs from germline, possibly due to a read error. CDR3 DNA: TGCACCAGCAGCCTTCTTAGGAGCGGGGGTACAGATACGCAGTATTTT. This codes for CTSSLLRSGGTDTQYF. V gene TRBV4-1 combines with J gene TRBJ2-3; 8 nucleotides align to TRBD2. Germline values: CDR1 MGHRA, CDR2 YSYEKL. The CDR3 loop spans 16 amino acids.